This TCR beta chain was sequenced for a study of control samples from healthy donors and cancer patients. Sequencing was performed with immunoSEQ multiplex PCR; in TCRdb, only in-frame clones are kept and a portion is missing. The table records 90,000 or so clones, approximately 88% of them present only once. Per germline, CDR1 KGHSH and CDR2 LQKENI. CDR3 length: 13 amino acids. Trimming pared 6 bases from V and 0 bases from J, leaving 9 bases between. The rearrangement joins TRBV18 to TRBJ2-7; D might be TRBD2 (6 bases). Material: PBMCs. This TCR was sampled from a man between 65 and 85 years old with lung cancer. CDR3 amino acids: CASSGGISYEQYF. CDR3 DNA: TGTGCCAGCTCGGGGGGAATCTCCTACGAGCAGTACTTC.